The T cell receptor (beta chain) described here comes from a study of blood T cell repertoires in COVID-19. Per the authors' pipeline: Reference gene primer amplification yielded estimated nucleated cell counts. Profiled with immunoSEQ multiplex PCR; TCRdb holds only in-frame clones, not every one. The V and J calls and clone size come from that table; D and trimming were worked out from the DNA. This sample has about 70,000 clones; 80% to 90% occur once, and the top ten carry about 8.1%. With 5 bases removed from V and 2 bases from J, the gap between germline ends came to 14 bases. CDR1 is GTSNPN and CDR2 is SVGIG in the germline V gene (reference sequence). The CDR3 is made up of 14 amino acids. This clone was seen a single time.

Specimen: peripheral blood. The clonotype originates from a man aged 45-60 years with active COVID-19. The rearrangement links TRBV30 to TRBJ2-3; a possible D gene is TRBD2 (6 bases). CDR3 sequence reads: CAWQRGSPTDTQYF. The CDR3 DNA follows: TGTGCCTGGCAACGGGGGAGCCCCACAGATACGCAGTATTTT. Together with reference TRBV30 and TRBJ2-3, the CDR3 gives the full variable domain: SQTIHQWPATLVQPVGSPLSLECTVEGTSNPNLYWYRQAAGRGLQLLFYSVGIGQISSEVPQNLSASRPQDRQFILSSKKLLLSDSGFYLCAWQRGSPTDTQYFGPGTRLTVL.